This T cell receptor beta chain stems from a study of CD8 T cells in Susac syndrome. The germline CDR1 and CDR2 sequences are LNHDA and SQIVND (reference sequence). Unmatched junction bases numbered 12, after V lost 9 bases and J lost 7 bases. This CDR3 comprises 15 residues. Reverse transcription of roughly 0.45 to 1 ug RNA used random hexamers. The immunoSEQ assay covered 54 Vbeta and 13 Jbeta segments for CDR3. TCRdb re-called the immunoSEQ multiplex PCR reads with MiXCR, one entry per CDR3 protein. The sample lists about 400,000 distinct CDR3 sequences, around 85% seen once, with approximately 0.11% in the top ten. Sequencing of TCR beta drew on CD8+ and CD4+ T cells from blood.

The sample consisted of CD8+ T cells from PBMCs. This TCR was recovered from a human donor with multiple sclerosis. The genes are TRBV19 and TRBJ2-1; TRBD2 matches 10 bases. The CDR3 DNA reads TGTGCCAGCCGAATTGGACTAGCGGTTCAAAATGAGCAGTTCTTC. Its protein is CASRIGLAVQNEQFF.